This is a list of T cell receptor beta chains from one sample in a study of CD8+ T cells in alopecia areata. Sequencing was performed with immunoSEQ multiplex PCR; in TCRdb, only in-frame clones are kept and a portion is missing. The table has approximately 180,000 clones, approximately 65% seen once. The specimen was CD8+ T cells sorted from blood, collected at week 0. All receptors derive from a human donor with alopecia areata. The CDR3 runs from the conserved cysteine through the conserved F or W. The D gene is left open where the match is weak. Rows may omit the clone size; those that give it use once, few, many or a size class.

D gene,J gene,clone size,V gene,CDR3 DNA,CDR3 protein
TRBD1,TRBJ1-2,-,TRBV7-6,TGTGCCAGCAGCGGGAGGGACAGCAACTATGGCTACACCTTC,CASSGRDSNYGYTF
-,TRBJ1-1,-,TRBV2,TGTGCCAGCAGTGTCTCTAGGAACACTGAAGCTTTCTTT,CASSVSRNTEAFF
-,TRBJ1-1,-,TRBV14,TGTGCCAGCAGCCAAGACCGAGCGGGGGCAGCTGAAGCTTTCTTT,CASSQDRAGAAEAFF
-,TRBJ2-7,-,TRBV2,TGTGCCAGCAGCCCGGTACTAGCCTCCTACGAGCAGTACTTC,CASSPVLASYEQYF
-,TRBJ1-1,-,TRBV13,TGTGCCATCCGCGGGGGAAGTGGAACTGAAGCTTTCTTT,CAIRGGSGTEAFF
TRBD2,TRBJ2-3,-,TRBV29-1,TGCAGCGCGGGGAGGGGCTCGATTGCTGATACGCAGTATTTT,CSAGRGSIADTQYF
TRBD2,TRBJ2-5,-,TRBV6-5,TGTGCCAGCAGTTCTCCTCCTAGCGGGGGGGAGACCCAGTACTTC,CASSSPPSGGETQYF
TRBD1,TRBJ1-2,-,TRBV7-9,TGTGCCAGCAGCCCCGGCTGGGACAGGGATTATGGCTACACCTTC,CASSPGWDRDYGYTF
-,TRBJ2-1,-,TRBV11-2,TGTGCCAGCAGCTTAGGGACCTCCAATGAGCAGTTCTTC,CASSLGTSNEQFF
TRBD1,TRBJ1-2,few,TRBV19,TGTGCCAGTAGCGGCTCGACAGGGTCTGGCTATGGCTACACCTTC,CASSGSTGSGYGYTF
-,TRBJ1-1,few,TRBV30,TGTGCCTGGAGTGTGGGGGGATTCTTGGCTGAAGCTTTCTTT,CAWSVGGFLAEAFF
-,TRBJ1-2,-,TRBV11-2,TGTGCCAGCAGCTCCCCGCAGGGAGACTATGGCTACACCTTC,CASSSPQGDYGYTF
TRBD1,TRBJ2-7,few,TRBV19,TGTGCCAGTAGTCCAGGGACAGGAGCCTACGAGCAGTACTTC,CASSPGTGAYEQYF
-,TRBJ1-4,-,TRBV13,TGTGCCAGCAGCCCACTAGGCGGAAAACTGTTTTTT,CASSPLGGKLFF
TRBD1,TRBJ2-2,-,TRBV29-1,TGCAGCGTTACAGGGGGCGACACCGGGGAGCTGTTTTTT,CSVTGGDTGELFF
TRBD2,TRBJ2-1,-,TRBV30,TGTGCCTGGAGAGGAGCGGGGGCTTACAATGAGCAGTTCTTC,CAWRGAGAYNEQFF
-,TRBJ2-1,-,TRBV6-5,TGTGCCAGCAGTTACTCGGGCTACAATGAGCAGTTCTTC,CASSYSGYNEQFF
TRBD1,TRBJ2-2,few,TRBV25-1,TGTGCCAGCTTTGGCCGACAGGGGGCAAGATGGGCCGGGGAGCTGTTTTTT,CASFGRQGARWAGELFF
-,TRBJ2-1,-,TRBV5-1,TGCGCCAGCAGCTCCTACAATGAGCAGTTCTTC,CASSSYNEQFF
-,TRBJ1-1,once,TRBV6-5,TGTGCCAGCAGTCTTGGGGCGGGCACTGAAGCTTTCTTT,CASSLGAGTEAFF
TRBD1,TRBJ1-5,once,TRBV13,TGTGCCAGCAGCTTCGGTGGGACAGGGAGGAATCAGCCCCAGCATTTT,CASSFGGTGRNQPQHF
TRBD1,TRBJ2-7,-,TRBV6-5,TGTGCCACCGGCCCGGGACAGAATATTTACTACGAGCAGTACTTC,CATGPGQNIYYEQYF
-,TRBJ2-5,few,TRBV5-1,TGCGCCAGCAGCTTGGCCTACACAGCCGGTTTGAGGGAGACCCAGTACTTC,CASSLAYTAGLRETQYF
-,TRBJ2-1,few,TRBV20-1,TGCAGTGTCCCTAGAAACAATGAGCAGTTCTTC,CSVPRNNEQFF
-,TRBJ1-1,-,TRBV29-1,TGCAGCGGGAACAGGGAGAACACTGAAGCTTTCTTT,CSGNRENTEAFF
-,TRBJ2-2,-,TRBV30,TGTGCCTGGAGTGAATCGACTAGTTTAACCGGGGAGCTGTTTTTT,CAWSESTSLTGELFF
-,TRBJ2-7,-,TRBV29-1,TGCAGCGTTGTGATCCTGACCTCCTACGAGCAGTACTTC,CSVVILTSYEQYF
TRBD1,TRBJ1-2,-,TRBV27,TGTGCCAGCAGTTTATCGCCTATGACAGGGAGCGGCTACACCTTC,CASSLSPMTGSGYTF
TRBD1,TRBJ1-2,few,TRBV29-1,TGCAGCGTGGACTCGACAGGGAACTATGGCTACACCTTC,CSVDSTGNYGYTF
TRBD2,TRBJ2-2,-,TRBV2,TGTGCCAGCAGTTTTAGCGGGGGGAACACCGGGGAGCTGTTTTTT,CASSFSGGNTGELFF
TRBD1,TRBJ1-6,few,TRBV6-5,TGTGCCAGCAGTTCCAGACCGACAGGGGTTTCACCCCTCCACTTT,CASSSRPTGVSPLHF
-,TRBJ2-7,-,TRBV10-3,TGTGCCATCAGATTACAAAGCTCCTACGAGCAGTACTTC,CAIRLQSSYEQYF
TRBD1,TRBJ2-3,few,TRBV30,TGTGCCTGGAGTACGGGACAGGGGGCTAGTACGCAGTATTTT,CAWSTGQGASTQYF
-,TRBJ2-3,-,TRBV6-5,TGTGCCAGCAGTTCCACAGATACGCAGTATTTT,CASSSTDTQYF
TRBD1,TRBJ2-1,once,TRBV27,TGTGCCAGCAGTCCCCAGACAGGGGTTGAGCAGTTCTTC,CASSPQTGVEQFF
-,TRBJ1-2,-,TRBV6-6,TGTGCCAGCGCGTACAGGGATGGCTACACCTTC,CASAYRDGYTF
-,TRBJ1-1,-,TRBV7-9,TGTGCCAGCAGCTTAGGGCCGGCGTCAGGCCCACGGAACACTGAAGCTTTCTTT,CASSLGPASGPRNTEAFF
-,TRBJ1-1,-,TRBV10-3,TGTGCCATCAAACAGGACACTGAAGCTTTCTTT,CAIKQDTEAFF
TRBD2,TRBJ2-5,-,TRBV30,TGTGCCTGGAGAGGAGCTAGCGGGGGGGCCGGTTTGGAGACCCAGTACTTC,CAWRGASGGAGLETQYF
-,TRBJ2-7,-,TRBV2,TGTGCCAGCAAGGCAGCTTACGAGCAGTACTTC,CASKAAYEQYF
-,TRBJ2-1,-,TRBV29-1,TGCAGCGGCAAATCAGGGGCCCCGAGCTCCTACAATGAGCAGTTCTTC,CSGKSGAPSSYNEQFF
TRBD2,TRBJ2-1,-,TRBV27,TGTGCCAGCAGGATAGCGGGGATAACCTACAATGAGCAGTTCTTC,CASRIAGITYNEQFF
-,TRBJ1-2,-,TRBV30,TGTGCCGGAGGAGTATATGGCTACACCTTC,CAGGVYGYTF
-,TRBJ2-3,-,TRBV5-1,TGCGCCAGCAGTTGGTTCTGGCCTCTTGATATACGCAGTATGGAGCAGTATTTT,CASSWFWPLDIRSMEQYF
-,TRBJ2-5,few,TRBV29-1,TGCAGCGCCGGGGGGCCGGGGGCCCAAGAGACCCAGTACTTC,CSAGGPGAQETQYF
TRBD2,TRBJ2-1,-,TRBV29-1,TGCAGCGTCGCCGGGACTAGCGGGGGGCACTACAATGAGCAGTTCTTC,CSVAGTSGGHYNEQFF
-,TRBJ1-1,-,TRBV9,TGTGCCAGCAGCGTAGAAGGGACAACGAACACTGAAGCTTTCTTT,CASSVEGTTNTEAFF
-,TRBJ2-2,-,TRBV27,TGTGCCAGCACGATTATCGGACGCGGCACCGGGGAGCTGTTTTTT,CASTIIGRGTGELFF
TRBD1,TRBJ1-5,few,TRBV5-6,TGTGCCAGCAGCTTAGCCACAGGGGGCGGACGGCAGCCCCAGCATTTT,CASSLATGGGRQPQHF